The TCR beta chain described here comes from a study of CD8+ T cells in alopecia areata. Study in general: Grafting placed skin from roughly 6-13-month-old C3H/HeJ donors with spontaneous alopecia onto approximately 7-11-week-old female C3H/HeJ mice.

The sequencing template was cDNA reverse transcribed from extracted RNA. The method was immunoSEQ multiplex PCR; TCRdb's version includes in-frame clones alone and lacks a portion of them. This sample carries roughly 2,000 clones, none of them present only once. The CDR3 is 13 amino acids. Losses at the gene ends were 2 bases for V and 3 bases for J; bases not matched to a gene: 1. Looked up from germline, CDR1 is FNHDT and CDR2 is SITEND (reference sequence). This clone showed up many times. Its antigen remains unknown. Gene names and germline refer to mouse. The read stops 4 residues short of the end of the CDR3; the missing end is completed from the germline J gene. Findings and limits, study-wide: Resident alphabeta T cells of normal skin are also sequenced in scalp samples. Lesional scalp, notably in alopecia totalis/universalis, had clonality above that of normal scalp.

Sequencing was carried out using lesional skin. The J gene is TRBJ1-2, the V gene TRBV19, with 7 bases lining up with TRBD1. This sequence originates from a C3H/HeJ mouse with alopecia areata. MHC haplotype of the strain: H2-k. CDR3 sequence reads: CASSMGTDSDYTF. The sequenced CDR3 bases are TGTGCCAGCAGTATGGGGACAGACTCC.